Listed here are 13 T cell receptor beta chains from one sample, sequenced in a study of cytomegalovirus exposure and HLA in healthy donors. It was with 60 Vbeta and 13 Jbeta primers that the PCR ran. Profiling relied on immunoSEQ multiplex PCR, and the TCRdb table lists in-frame clones only, not all of them. Of some 180,000 clones in the sample, about four fifths are singletons; the top ten hold about 1.5%. Specimen: PBMCs. All receptors derive from a woman aged 18-29 years in good health and CMV-seronegative.

This clone was detected once. The V call is TRBV11-3, the J call TRBJ2-2; D perhaps matches TRBD2 (5 bases). The V end lost 5 bases, the J end lost 6 bases, and 10 bases lay between the germline ends. The CDR3 spans 13 residues. Germline loops: CDR1 SGHNT, CDR2 YENEEA. Written as DNA, the CDR3 is TGTGCCAGCAGCGCCGAGAGGGCCGGGGAGCTGTTTTTT. Its protein product is CASSAERAGELFF.

This clone was recorded only once. This chain joins TRBV4-3 and TRBJ2-1, with TRBD2 matching over 8 bases. CDR3 size: 16 residues. Losses at the gene ends were 1 base for V and 3 bases for J; bases not matched to a gene: 5. The V gene's germline CDR1 is LGHNA and CDR2 YSLEER. CDR3 sequence (DNA): TGCGCCAGCAGCCAAGTACTAGCGGAGTACTACAATGAGCAGTTCTTC. Amino acids: CASSQVLAEYYNEQFF.

Comments on this clone: A read error may account for a junction end that differs from germline. This chain connects TRBV9 to TRBJ1-3; 12 nucleotides match TRBD1. The CDR3 totals 17 residues. The germline gives CDR1 SGDLS, CDR2 YYNGEE. CDR3 sequence reads: CASSVEGTGGSRNTIYF. CDR3 nucleotides: TGTGCCAGCAGCGTAGAGGGGACAGGGGGCTCTAGAAACACCATATATTTT.

V gene TRBV28 combines with J gene TRBJ2-1, with D possibly being TRBD2 (6 bases). This CDR3 has 15 residues. The V gene's germline CDR1 is MDHEN and CDR2 SYDVKM. Trimming cost V 5 bases and J 5 bases, with 16 bases left between them. The CDR3 region has the DNA TGTGCCAGCAGTCCGGCGGGAATGATCAACAATGAGCAGTTCTTC. Its translation is CASSPAGMINNEQFF.

This clone was detected once. The chain uses TRBV5-4 and TRBJ1-1, with D perhaps matching TRBD1 (6 bases). V was trimmed by 3 bases and J by 1 base, leaving 13 bases between them. Germline CDR1 SGHNT, CDR2 YYREEE (reference sequence). The CDR3 totals 15 residues. The CDR3 DNA follows: TGTGCCAGCAGCTCACAGACAGGTGCGAACACTGAAGCTTTCTTT. It encodes CASSSQTGANTEAFF.

V usage is TRBV2 and J usage is TRBJ2-3; 12 bases align to TRBD2. This CDR3 comprises 18 residues. CDR1 and CDR2 (germline): SNHLY, FYNNEI. The ends lost 0 bases at V and 5 bases at J; junction bases unmatched: 9. CDR3 region: CASSEAMFASGRVDTQYF. The CDR3 DNA reads TGTGCCAGCAGTGAAGCGATGTTCGCTAGCGGGAGGGTAGATACGCAGTATTTT.

This clone was detected only a few times. The chain links TRBV6-5 to TRBJ2-1; 7 bases match TRBD2. There are 14 residues in the CDR3. Germline CDR1 and CDR2: MNHEY and SVGAGI. Trimming at V came to 6 bases and at J to 6 bases, leaving 8 bases not matched to a gene. The CDR3 DNA reads as TGTGCCAGCAGCCTGGCGGGGGAGGGCAATGAGCAGTTCTTC. Protein: CASSLAGEGNEQFF.

In the case of this clone: One junction end does not reproduce the germline sequence, and a read error may be involved. The rearrangement joins TRBV7-9 to TRBJ1-2; D is undetermined. CDR3 size: 16 residues. Germline CDR1 SEHNR, CDR2 FQNEAQ (reference sequence). The CDR3 nucleotides are TGTTCCAGCAGCTTAGTTCGGGTGGGTACGGACTATGGCTACACCTTC. It specifies CSSSLVRVGTDYGYTF.

The rearrangement joins TRBV27 to TRBJ1-2; perhaps TRBD1 as D (5 bases). Trimming left V 6 bases short and J 2 bases short, with 13 bases between. The CDR3 extends over 14 amino acids. Germline assignment: CDR1 MNHEY and CDR2 SMNVEV (reference sequence). The CDR3 loop reads CASSPETANYGYTF. The DNA of the CDR3 is TGTGCCAGCAGCCCCGAGACAGCGAACTATGGCTACACCTTC.

The sample holds one count of this clone. The J gene is TRBJ2-7, the V gene TRBV18; D call uncertain. V lost 2 bases to trimming and J lost 6 bases, with 11 bases between them. The CDR3 loop spans 13 amino acids. Looked up from germline, CDR1 is KGHSH and CDR2 is LQKENI. Here the CDR3 DNA reads TGTGCCAGCTCACCAGAGAGGTTGTCCGAGCAGTACGTC. Residues: CASSPERLSEQYV.

This chain joins TRBV9 and TRBJ2-5, with TRBD2 matching over 12 bases. Germline assignment: CDR1 SGDLS and CDR2 YYNGEE. This CDR3 has 15 amino acids. J was trimmed by 4 bases and V by 2 bases; bases with no gene match: 3. CDR3 sequence: CASSVGLAGRETQYF. Here the CDR3 DNA reads TGTGCCAGCAGCGTCGGACTAGCGGGAAGAGAGACCCAGTACTTC. The complete variable domain, with remaining parts taken from reference TRBV9 and TRBJ2-5, reads DSGVTQTPKHLITATGQRVTLRCSPRSGDLSVYWYQQSLDQGLQFLIQYYNGEERAKGNILERFSAQQFPDLHSELNLSSLELGDSALYFCASSVGLAGRETQYFGPGTRLLVL.

CDR3 in DNA: TGTGCCAGTAGTTCTCTCCTGGCGGGGACAGGGAGAAATTTTGCTTTCTTT. Residues: CASSSLLAGTGRNFAFF. The chain links TRBV19 to TRBJ1-1; 9 bases are a match to TRBD1. The CDR3 is 17 residues long. Germline V CDR1 and CDR2: LNHDA, SQIVND (reference sequence). V dropped 5 bases and J dropped 11; count of bases not matched to a gene: 21.

V and J are TRBV15 and TRBJ2-7; 10 bases fit TRBD2. CDR3 length: 16 amino acids. Germline V gene data show CDR1 as LNHNV and CDR2 as YYDKDF (reference sequence). The junction had 8 bases not matched to a gene; V was cut back by 3 bases and J by 3 bases. CDR3 sequence: CATSRDESGRVYEQYF. The DNA for the CDR3 is TGTGCCACCAGCAGGGACGAGAGCGGGAGGGTCTACGAGCAGTACTTC. Together with reference TRBV15 and TRBJ2-7, the CDR3 gives the full variable domain: DAMVIQNPRYQVTQFGKPVTLSCSQTLNHNVMYWYQQKSSQAPKLLFHYYDKDFNNEADTPDNFQSRRPNTSFCFLDIRSPGLGDTAMYLCATSRDESGRVYEQYFGPGTRLTVT.